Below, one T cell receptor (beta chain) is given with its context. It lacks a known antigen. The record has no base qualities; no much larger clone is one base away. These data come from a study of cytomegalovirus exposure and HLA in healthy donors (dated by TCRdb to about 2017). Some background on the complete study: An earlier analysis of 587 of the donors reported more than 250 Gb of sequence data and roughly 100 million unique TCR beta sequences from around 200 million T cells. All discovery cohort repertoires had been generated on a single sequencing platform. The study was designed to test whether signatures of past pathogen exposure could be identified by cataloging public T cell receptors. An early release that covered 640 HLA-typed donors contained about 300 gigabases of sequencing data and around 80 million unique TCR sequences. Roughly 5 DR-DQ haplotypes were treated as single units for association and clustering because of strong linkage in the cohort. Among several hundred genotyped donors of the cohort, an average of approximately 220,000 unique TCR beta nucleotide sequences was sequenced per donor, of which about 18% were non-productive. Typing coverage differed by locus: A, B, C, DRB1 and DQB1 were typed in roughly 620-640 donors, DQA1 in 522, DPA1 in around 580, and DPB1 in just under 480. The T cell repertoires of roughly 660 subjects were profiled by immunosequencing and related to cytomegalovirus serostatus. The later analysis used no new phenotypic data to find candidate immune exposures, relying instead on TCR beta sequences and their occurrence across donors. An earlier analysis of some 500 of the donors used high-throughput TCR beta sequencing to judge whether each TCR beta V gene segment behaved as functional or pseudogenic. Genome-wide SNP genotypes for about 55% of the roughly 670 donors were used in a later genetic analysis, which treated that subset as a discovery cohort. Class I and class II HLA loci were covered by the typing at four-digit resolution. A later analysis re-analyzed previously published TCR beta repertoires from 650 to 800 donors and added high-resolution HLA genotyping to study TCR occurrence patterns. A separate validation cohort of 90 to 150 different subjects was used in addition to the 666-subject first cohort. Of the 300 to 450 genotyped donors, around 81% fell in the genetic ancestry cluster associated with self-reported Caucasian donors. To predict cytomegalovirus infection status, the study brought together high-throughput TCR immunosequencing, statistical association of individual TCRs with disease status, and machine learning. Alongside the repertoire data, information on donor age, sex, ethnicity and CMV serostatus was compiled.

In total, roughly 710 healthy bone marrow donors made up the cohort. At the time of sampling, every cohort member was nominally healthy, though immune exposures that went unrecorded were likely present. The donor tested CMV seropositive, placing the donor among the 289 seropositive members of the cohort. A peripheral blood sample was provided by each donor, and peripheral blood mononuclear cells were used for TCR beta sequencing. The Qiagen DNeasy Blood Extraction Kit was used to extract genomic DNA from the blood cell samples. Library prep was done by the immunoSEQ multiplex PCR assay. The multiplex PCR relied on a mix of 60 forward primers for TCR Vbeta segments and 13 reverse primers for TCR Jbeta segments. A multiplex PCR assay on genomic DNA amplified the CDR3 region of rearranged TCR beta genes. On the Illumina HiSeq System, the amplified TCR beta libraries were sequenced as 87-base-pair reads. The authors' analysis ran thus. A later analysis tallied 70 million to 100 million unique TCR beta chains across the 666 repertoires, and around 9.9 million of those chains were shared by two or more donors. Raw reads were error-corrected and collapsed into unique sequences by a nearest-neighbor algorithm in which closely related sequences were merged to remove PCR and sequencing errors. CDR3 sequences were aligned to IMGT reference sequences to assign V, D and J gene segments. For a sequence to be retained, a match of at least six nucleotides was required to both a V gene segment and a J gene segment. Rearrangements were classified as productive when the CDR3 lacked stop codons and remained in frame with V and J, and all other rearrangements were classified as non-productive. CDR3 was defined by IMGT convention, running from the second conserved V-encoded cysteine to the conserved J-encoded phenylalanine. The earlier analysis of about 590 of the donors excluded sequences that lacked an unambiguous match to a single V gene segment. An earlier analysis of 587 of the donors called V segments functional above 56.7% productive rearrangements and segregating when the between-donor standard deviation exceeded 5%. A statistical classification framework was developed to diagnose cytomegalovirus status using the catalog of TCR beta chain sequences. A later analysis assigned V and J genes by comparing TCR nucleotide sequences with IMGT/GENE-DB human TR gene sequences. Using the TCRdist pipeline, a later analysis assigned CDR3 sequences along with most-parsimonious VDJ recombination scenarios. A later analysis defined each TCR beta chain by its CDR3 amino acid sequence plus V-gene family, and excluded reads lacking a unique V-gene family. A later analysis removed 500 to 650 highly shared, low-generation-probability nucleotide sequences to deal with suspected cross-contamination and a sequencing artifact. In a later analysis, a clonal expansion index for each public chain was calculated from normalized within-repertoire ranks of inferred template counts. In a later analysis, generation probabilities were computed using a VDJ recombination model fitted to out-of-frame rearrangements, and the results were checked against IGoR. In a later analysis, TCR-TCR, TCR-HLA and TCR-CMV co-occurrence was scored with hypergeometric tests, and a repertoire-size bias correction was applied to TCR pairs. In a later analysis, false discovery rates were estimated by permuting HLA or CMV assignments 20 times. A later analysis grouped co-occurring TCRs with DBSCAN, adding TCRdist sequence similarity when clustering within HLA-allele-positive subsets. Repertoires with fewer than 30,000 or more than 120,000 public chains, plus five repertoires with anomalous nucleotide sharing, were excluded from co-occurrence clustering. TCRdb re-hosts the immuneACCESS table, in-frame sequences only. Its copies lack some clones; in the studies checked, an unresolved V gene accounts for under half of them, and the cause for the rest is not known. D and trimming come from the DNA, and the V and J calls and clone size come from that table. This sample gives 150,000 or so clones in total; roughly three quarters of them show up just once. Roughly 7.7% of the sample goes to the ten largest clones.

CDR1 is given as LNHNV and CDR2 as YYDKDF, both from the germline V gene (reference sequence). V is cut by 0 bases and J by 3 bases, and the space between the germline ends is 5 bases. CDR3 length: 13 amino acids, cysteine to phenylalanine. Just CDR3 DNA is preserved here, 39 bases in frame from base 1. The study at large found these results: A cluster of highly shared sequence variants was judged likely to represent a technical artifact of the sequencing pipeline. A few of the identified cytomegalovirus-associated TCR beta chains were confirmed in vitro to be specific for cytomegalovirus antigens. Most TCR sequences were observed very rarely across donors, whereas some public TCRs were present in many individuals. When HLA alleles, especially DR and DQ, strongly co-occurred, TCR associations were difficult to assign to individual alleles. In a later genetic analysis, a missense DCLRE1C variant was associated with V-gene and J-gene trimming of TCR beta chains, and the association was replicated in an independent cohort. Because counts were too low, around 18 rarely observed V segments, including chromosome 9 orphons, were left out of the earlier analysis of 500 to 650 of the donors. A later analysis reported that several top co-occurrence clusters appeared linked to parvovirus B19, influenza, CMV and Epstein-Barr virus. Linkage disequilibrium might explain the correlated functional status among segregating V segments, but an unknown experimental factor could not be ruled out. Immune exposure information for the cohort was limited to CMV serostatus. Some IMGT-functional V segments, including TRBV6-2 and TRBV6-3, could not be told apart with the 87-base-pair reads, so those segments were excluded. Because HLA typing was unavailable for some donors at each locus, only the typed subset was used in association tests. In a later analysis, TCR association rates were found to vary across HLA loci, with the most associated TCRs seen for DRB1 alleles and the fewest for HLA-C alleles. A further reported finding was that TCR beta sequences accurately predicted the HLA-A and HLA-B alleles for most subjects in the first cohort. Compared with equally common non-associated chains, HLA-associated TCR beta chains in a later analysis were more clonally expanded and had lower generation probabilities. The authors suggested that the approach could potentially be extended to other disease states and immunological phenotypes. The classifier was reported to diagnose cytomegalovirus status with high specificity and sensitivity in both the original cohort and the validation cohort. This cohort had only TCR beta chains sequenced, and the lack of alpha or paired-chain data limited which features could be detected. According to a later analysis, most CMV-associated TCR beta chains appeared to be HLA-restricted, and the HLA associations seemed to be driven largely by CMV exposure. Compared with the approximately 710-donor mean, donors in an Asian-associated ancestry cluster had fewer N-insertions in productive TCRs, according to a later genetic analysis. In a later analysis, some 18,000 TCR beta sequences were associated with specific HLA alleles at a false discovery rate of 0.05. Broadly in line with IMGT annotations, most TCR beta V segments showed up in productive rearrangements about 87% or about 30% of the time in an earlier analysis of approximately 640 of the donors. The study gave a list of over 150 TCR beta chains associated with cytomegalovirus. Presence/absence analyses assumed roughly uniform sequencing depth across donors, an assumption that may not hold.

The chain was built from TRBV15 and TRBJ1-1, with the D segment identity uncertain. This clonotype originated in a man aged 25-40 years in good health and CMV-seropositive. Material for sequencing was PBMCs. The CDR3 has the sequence CATSRDPYTEAFF. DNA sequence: TGTGCCACCAGCAGAGATCCCTACACTGAAGCTTTCTTT.